The rows below give T cell receptor beta chains drawn from one sample of a study of molecular identifiers for immune sequencing clone quantification. Each CDR3 protein gets one entry after TCRdb re-called the PCR reads with MiXCR. The table lists fewer than 350,000 distinct CDR3 sequences, over 20% of them singletons, with over 0.7% in the top ten. Sequencing was done on a sample of naive CD8+ T cells from blood, with Jurkat cell RNA spiked in. All receptors come from a human donor in good health. Some libraries in this study had Jurkat cell RNA spiked in. Both conserved end residues are part of each CDR3. Each record gives: D gene, J gene, V gene, CDR3 protein. A D gene is named only where the DNA matches it firmly.

>NA|TRBJ1-2|TRBV7-6
CASSLFSAGDYGYTF
>NA|TRBJ2-3|TRBV9
CASSGQGGTQYF
>NA|TRBJ1-1|TRBV7-9
CASRGTGSNTEAFF
>NA|TRBJ1-5|TRBV7-2
CASSLGLSILEPQHF
>NA|TRBJ2-1|TRBV7-9
CASSPPQGSSYNEQFF
>NA|TRBJ1-2|TRBV4-3
CASSQDRWGRYGYTF
>NA|TRBJ2-4|TRBV3-1
CASSPVGQQLAKNIQYF
>TRBD1|TRBJ1-1|TRBV4-1
CASSPGTAPGMAFF
>NA|TRBJ2-7|TRBV5-5
CASSLSTETYEQYF
>TRBD1|TRBJ2-3|TRBV12-3/TRBV12-4
CASSDRGVADTQYF
>NA|TRBJ2-7|TRBV2
CASSVGESPYYEQCF
>TRBD2|TRBJ2-7|TRBV12-5
CASGLKGTSVYF
>NA|TRBJ1-6|TRBV9
CASSVGGSPLHF
>TRBD2|TRBJ2-3|TRBV7-9
CASSLGPRGGDTQYF
>NA|TRBJ2-7|TRBV14
CASSQAVTYEQYF
>NA|TRBJ1-1|TRBV11-2
CASSLHFHMNTEAFF
>TRBD2|TRBJ2-1|TRBV18
CASSTGTSGGPSYNEQFF
>NA|TRBJ2-5|TRBV28
CASSADTSGETQYF
>TRBD2|TRBJ2-1|TRBV7-2
CASSFAGALDEQFF
>NA|TRBJ1-1|TRBV18
CASSPERVNTEAFF
>NA|TRBJ1-1|TRBV12-3/TRBV12-4
CASSQVGTKAFF
>TRBD2|TRBJ2-3|TRBV3-1
CASSQAGLIAGGTDTQYF
>NA|TRBJ2-7|TRBV20-1
CSARDTGSSYEQYF
>TRBD1|TRBJ2-1|TRBV4-1
CASSQVGTGGINEQFF
>NA|TRBJ2-3|TRBV29-1
CSVEGYRDLNTQYF
>NA|TRBJ1-2|TRBV6-1
CASRRVTSGYTF
>NA|TRBJ2-2|TRBV6-5
CASSYAQRNTGELFF
>NA|TRBJ2-5|TRBV7-9
CASSSRDQETQYF
>NA|TRBJ1-6|TRBV2
CASSEGRTYNSPLHF
>NA|TRBJ2-7|TRBV27
CASSLLGGATYEQYF
>NA|TRBJ1-3|TRBV6-6
CASSQRGSLPIYF
>TRBD2|TRBJ2-3|TRBV12-3/TRBV12-4
CASSLGLADTDTQCF
>NA|TRBJ2-2|TRBV7-9
CASSLDVNAGELFF
>NA|TRBJ1-5|TRBV27
CASSLSPPYSNQPQHF
>NA|TRBJ2-7|TRBV12-3/TRBV12-4
CASSSGTRSYEQYF
>TRBD2|TRBJ2-3|TRBV9
CASSVSGSITDTQYF
>NA|TRBJ1-1|TRBV19
CASSIVEGNTEAFF
>NA|TRBJ1-4|TRBV4-2
CASSQEEGVKEKLFF
>NA|TRBJ2-7|TRBV5-3
CASARGVAPNEQYF